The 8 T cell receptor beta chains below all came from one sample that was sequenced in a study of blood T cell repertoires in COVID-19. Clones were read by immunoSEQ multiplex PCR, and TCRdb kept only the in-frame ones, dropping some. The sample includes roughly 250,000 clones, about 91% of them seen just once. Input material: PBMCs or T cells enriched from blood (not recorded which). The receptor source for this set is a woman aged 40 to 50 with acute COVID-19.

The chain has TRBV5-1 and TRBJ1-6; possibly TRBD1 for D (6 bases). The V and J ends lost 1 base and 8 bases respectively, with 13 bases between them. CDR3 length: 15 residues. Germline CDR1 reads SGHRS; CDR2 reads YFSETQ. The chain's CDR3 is CASSLWGGSDSPLHF. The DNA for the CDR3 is TGCGCCAGCAGCTTGTGGGGGGGCTCTGATTCACCCCTCCACTTT.

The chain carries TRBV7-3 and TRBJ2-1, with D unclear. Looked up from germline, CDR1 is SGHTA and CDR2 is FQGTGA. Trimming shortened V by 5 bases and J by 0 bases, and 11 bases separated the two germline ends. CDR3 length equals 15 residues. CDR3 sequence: CASSADLGSYNEQFF. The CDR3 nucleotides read TGTGCCAGCAGCGCCGACTTGGGCTCCTACAATGAGCAGTTCTTC.

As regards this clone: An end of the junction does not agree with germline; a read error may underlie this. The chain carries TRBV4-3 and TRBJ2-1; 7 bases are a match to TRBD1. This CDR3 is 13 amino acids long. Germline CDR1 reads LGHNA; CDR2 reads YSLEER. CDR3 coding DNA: TGCGCCAGCAGCCCAACAGGGGACAAGGAGCAGTTCTTC. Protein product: CASSPTGDKEQFF.

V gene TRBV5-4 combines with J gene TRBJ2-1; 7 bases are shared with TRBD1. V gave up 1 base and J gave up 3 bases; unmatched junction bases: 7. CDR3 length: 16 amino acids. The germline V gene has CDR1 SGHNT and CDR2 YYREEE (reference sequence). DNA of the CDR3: TGTGCCAGCAGCTTGCCGGGACAGACTCTCTACAATGAGCAGTTCTTC. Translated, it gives CASSLPGQTLYNEQFF.

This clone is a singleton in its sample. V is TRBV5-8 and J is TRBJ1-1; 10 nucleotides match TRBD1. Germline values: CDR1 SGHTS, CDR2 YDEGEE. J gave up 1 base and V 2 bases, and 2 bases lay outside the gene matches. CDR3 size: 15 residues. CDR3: CASSFGTGANTEAFF. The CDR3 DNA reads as TGTGCCAGCAGCTTCGGGACAGGGGCGAACACTGAAGCTTTCTTT.

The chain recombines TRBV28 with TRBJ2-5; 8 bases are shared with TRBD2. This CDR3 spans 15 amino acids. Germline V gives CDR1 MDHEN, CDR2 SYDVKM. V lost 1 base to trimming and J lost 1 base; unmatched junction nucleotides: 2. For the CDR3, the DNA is TGTGCCAGCAGTTTATTAAGCGGGGGCCAAGAGACCCAGTACTTC. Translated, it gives CASSLLSGGQETQYF.

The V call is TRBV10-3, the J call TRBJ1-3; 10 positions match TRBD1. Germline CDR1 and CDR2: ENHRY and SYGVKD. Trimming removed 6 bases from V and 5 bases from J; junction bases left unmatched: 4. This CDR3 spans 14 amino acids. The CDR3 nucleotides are TGTGCCATCAGGGGGACAGGGGACAGAAACACCATATATTTT. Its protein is CAIRGTGDRNTIYF.

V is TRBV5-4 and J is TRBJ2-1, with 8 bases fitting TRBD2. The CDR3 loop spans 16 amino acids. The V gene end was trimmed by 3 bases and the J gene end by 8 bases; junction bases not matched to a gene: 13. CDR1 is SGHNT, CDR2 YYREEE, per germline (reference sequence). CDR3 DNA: TGTGCCAGCAGCTACCGGACTAGCAGCGGGGCCGATGAGCAGTTCTTC. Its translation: CASSYRTSSGADEQFF.